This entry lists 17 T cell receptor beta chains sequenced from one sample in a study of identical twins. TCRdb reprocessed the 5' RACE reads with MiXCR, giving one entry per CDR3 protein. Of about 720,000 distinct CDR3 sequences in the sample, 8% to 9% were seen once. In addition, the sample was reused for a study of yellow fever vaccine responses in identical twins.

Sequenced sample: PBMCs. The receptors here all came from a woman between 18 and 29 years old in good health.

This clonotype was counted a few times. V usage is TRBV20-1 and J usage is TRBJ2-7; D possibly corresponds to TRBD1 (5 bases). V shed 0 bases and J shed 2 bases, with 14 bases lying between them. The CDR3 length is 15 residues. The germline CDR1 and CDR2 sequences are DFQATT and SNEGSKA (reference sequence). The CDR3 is CSARDLRGTAYEQYF. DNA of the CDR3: TGCAGTGCTAGAGATCTTAGGGGTACGGCCTACGAGCAGTACTTC.

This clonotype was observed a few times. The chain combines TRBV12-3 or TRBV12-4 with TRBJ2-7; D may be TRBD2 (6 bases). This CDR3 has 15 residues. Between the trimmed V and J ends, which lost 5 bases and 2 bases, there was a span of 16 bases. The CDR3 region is CASSPRGTPTYEQYF. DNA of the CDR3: TGTGCCAGCAGTCCTCGAGGGACTCCCACCTACGAGCAGTACTTC.

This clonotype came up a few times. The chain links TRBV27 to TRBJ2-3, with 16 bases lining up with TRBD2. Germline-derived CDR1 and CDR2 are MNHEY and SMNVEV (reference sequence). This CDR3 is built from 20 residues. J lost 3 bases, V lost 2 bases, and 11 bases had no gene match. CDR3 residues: CASSLIAGTSGRALTDTQYF. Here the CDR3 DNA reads TGTGCCAGCAGTTTAATAGCTGGGACTAGCGGGAGGGCCCTTACAGATACGCAGTATTTT.

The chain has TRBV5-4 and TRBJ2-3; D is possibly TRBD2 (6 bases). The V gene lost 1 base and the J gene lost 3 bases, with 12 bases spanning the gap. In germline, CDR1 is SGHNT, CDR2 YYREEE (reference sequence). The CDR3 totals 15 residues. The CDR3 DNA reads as TGTGCCAGCAGCTTGATCGGGAGAGGGACAGATACGCAGTATTTT. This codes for CASSLIGRGTDTQYF.

CDR3 sequence: CASSLGLAKTYEQYF. CDR3 DNA: TGCGCCAGCAGCTTGGGACTAGCAAAAACCTACGAGCAGTACTTC. The rearrangement uses TRBV5-1 and TRBJ2-7; 7 positions agree with TRBD2. V was pared by 0 bases and J by 2 bases, with 5 bases of the junction left unmatched. The CDR3 runs to 15 residues. Germline V gene data show CDR1 as SGHRS and CDR2 as YFSETQ.

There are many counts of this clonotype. The chain's CDR3 is CASSVDGMIYEQYF. The CDR3 DNA follows: TGTGCCAGCAGCGTAGACGGAATGATCTACGAGCAGTACTTC. The genes are TRBV9 and TRBJ2-7; no definite D call. Germline CDR1 reads SGDLS; CDR2 reads YYNGEE. V dropped 0 bases and J dropped 3 bases, with 10 bases sitting between them. This CDR3 is 14 amino acids long. The whole variable domain, remainder taken from reference TRBV9 and TRBJ2-7, is DSGVTQTPKHLITATGQRVTLRCSPRSGDLSVYWYQQSLDQGLQFLIQYYNGEERAKGNILERFSAQQFPDLHSELNLSSLELGDSALYFCASSVDGMIYEQYFGPGTRLTVT.

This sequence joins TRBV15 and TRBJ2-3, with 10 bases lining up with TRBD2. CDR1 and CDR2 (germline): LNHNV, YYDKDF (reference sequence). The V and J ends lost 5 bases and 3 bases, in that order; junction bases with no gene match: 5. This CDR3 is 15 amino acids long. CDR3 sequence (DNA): TGTGCCACCAGCGAGCGGGGGGGTCGAACAGATACGCAGTATTTT. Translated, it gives CATSERGGRTDTQYF.

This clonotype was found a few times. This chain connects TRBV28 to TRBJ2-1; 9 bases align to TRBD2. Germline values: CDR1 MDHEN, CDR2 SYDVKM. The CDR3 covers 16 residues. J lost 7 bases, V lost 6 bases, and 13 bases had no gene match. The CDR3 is CASSLPGLAGMNEQFF. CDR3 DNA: TGTGCCAGCAGCCTCCCCGGGCTAGCGGGAATGAATGAGCAGTTCTTC.

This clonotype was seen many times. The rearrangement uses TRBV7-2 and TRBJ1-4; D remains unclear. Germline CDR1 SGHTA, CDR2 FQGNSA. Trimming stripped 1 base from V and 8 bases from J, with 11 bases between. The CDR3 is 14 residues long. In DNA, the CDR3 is TGTGCCAGCAGCTTAGGGACCCGTGGGGAAAAACTGTTTTTT. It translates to CASSLGTRGEKLFF.

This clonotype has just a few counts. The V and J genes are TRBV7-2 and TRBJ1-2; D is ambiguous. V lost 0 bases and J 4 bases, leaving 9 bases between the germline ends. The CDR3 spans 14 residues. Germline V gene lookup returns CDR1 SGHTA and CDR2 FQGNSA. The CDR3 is CASSLATTLYGYTF. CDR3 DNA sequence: TGTGCCAGCAGCTTAGCCACAACCCTCTATGGCTACACCTTC.

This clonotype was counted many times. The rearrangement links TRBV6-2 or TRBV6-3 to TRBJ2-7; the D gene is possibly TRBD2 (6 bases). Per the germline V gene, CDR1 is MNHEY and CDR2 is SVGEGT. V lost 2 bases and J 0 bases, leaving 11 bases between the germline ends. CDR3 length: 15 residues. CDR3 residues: CASSYGGDGSYEQYF. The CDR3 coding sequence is TGTGCCAGCAGTTACGGAGGGGACGGCTCCTACGAGCAGTACTTC.

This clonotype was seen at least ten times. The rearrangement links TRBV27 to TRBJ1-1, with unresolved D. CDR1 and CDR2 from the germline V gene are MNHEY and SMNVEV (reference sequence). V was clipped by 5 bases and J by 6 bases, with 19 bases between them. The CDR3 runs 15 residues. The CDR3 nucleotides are TGTGCCAGCAGTCCGACGGGCAGTGGGTTCGCTGAAGCTTTCTTT. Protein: CASSPTGSGFAEAFF.

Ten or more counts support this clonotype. DNA of the CDR3: TGTGCCAGCAGCCAAGCCCACGGACAGGACATCTACGAGCAGTACTTC. This codes for CASSQAHGQDIYEQYF. The rearrangement links TRBV4-2 to TRBJ2-7; 7 nucleotides align to TRBD1. The J segment lost 3 bases and the V segment lost 1 base, leaving 9 bases of the junction unmatched. Germline CDR1 LGHNA, CDR2 YNFKEQ. This CDR3 region has 16 residues.

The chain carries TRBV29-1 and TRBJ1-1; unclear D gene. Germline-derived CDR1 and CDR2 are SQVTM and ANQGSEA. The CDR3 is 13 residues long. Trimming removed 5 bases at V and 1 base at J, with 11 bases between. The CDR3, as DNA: TGCAGCGTTTTAGGAGGTCCGAACACTGAAGCTTTCTTT. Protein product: CSVLGGPNTEAFF.

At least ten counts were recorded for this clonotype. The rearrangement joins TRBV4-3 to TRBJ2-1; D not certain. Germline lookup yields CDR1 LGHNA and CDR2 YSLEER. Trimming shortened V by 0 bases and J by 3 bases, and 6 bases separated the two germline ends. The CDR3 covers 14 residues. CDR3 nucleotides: TGCGCCAGCAGCCAAGACGCAGGCTACAATGAGCAGTTCTTC. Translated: CASSQDAGYNEQFF.

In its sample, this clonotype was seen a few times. The CDR3 protein is CASSNTPGQGTYEQYF. The CDR3 nucleotides read TGTGCCAGCAGCAATACCCCGGGACAGGGTACCTACGAGCAGTACTTC. The V gene is TRBV6-1, the J gene TRBJ2-7; 9 nucleotides align to TRBD1. The V gene's germline CDR1 is MNHNS and CDR2 SASEGT. The CDR3 length is 16 residues. V gave up 6 bases and J gave up 2 bases; unmatched junction bases: 11.

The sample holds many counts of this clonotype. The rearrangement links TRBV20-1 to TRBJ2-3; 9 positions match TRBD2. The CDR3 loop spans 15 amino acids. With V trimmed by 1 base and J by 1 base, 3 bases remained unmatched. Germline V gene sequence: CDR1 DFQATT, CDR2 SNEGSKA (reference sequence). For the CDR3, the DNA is TGCAGTGCTAGAGTAGCGGGGGCCGGCACAGATACGCAGTATTTT. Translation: CSARVAGAGTDTQYF.